This TCR beta chain was sequenced in a study of technical replicates of blood from several donors. The CDR3 consists of 15 residues. V lost 5 bases to trimming and J lost 8 bases, with 21 bases between them. CDR1 is SGHTA, CDR2 FQGNSA, per germline. This clone was detected once. The table came from immunoSEQ multiplex PCR; TCRdb's copy has only in-frame clones and leaves some out. The sample lists some 63,000 clones, around nine tenths seen once, with less than 5.5% in the top ten. Material: PBMCs. The chain uses TRBV7-2 and TRBJ1-2, with D perhaps TRBD1 (6 bases). This clonotype was sampled from a human donor in good health. Some clones in this sample may be carry-over from other donors' samples. In DNA, the CDR3 is TGTGCCAGCAGCCTCGTGACAGGAGAGCTCGGGGGCTACACCTTC. It is translated as CASSLVTGELGGYTF. The complete variable domain, with remaining parts taken from reference TRBV7-2 and TRBJ1-2, reads GAGVSQSPSNKVTEKGKDVELRCDPISGHTALYWYRQSLGQGLEFLIYFQGNSAPDKSGLPSDRFSAERTGGSVSTLTIQRTQQEDSAVYLCASSLVTGELGGYTFGSGTRLTVV.